This TCR beta chain emerged from a study of CD4 T cells in relation to SARS-CoV-2 and coronaviruses. Sequencing was performed with immunoSEQ multiplex PCR; in TCRdb, only in-frame clones are kept and a portion is missing. There are 36,000 or so clones in the sample; 77% occur only once, and roughly 2.8% lies in the top ten. On this clone: Its antigen remains unknown.

Trimming took off 6 bases at V and 0 bases at J, with 12 bases between the two ends. Germline CDR1 and CDR2: MNHEY and SVGEGT. This CDR3 contains 15 residues. V gene TRBV6-2 or TRBV6-3 combines with J gene TRBJ2-1, with no clear D. The sample was memory CD4+ T cells from PBMCs, cultured in vitro. The source is an adult with COVID-19. The CDR3 is CASSEQDGSYNEQFF. CDR3 DNA sequence: TGTGCCAGCAGCGAGCAGGACGGCTCCTACAATGAGCAGTTCTTC.